The T cell receptor (beta chain) under discussion was sequenced for a study of blood T cell repertoires in COVID-19. At the level of the study: Whether acute or convalescent, the COVID-19 samples came from the United States, Italy and Spain. T cells, B-cell-depleted T cells, or PBMCs supplied cDNA or gDNA.

Study processing details: How many nucleated cells were present was estimated from reference gene primer amplification. Data came from immunoSEQ multiplex PCR; TCRdb stores just in-frame clones and leaves some out. The D gene and trimming were derived from the DNA, and the V and J assignments and clone size from that table. The sample has about 120,000 clones; 88% are singletons. The germline CDR1 and CDR2 sequences are MNHEY and SMNVEV (reference sequence). The CDR3 consists of 14 residues. Trimming removed 3 bases from V and 8 bases from J; junction bases left unmatched: 5. The rearrangement uses TRBV27 and TRBJ1-4, with 8 bases lining up with TRBD1. Sequencing used peripheral blood. This sequence was found in a woman aged 45-65 years with active or convalescent COVID-19. The DNA for the CDR3 is TGTGCCAGCAGTTTCGACAGGGGTCAAGAAAAACTGTTTTTT. Translating gives CASSFDRGQEKLFF.